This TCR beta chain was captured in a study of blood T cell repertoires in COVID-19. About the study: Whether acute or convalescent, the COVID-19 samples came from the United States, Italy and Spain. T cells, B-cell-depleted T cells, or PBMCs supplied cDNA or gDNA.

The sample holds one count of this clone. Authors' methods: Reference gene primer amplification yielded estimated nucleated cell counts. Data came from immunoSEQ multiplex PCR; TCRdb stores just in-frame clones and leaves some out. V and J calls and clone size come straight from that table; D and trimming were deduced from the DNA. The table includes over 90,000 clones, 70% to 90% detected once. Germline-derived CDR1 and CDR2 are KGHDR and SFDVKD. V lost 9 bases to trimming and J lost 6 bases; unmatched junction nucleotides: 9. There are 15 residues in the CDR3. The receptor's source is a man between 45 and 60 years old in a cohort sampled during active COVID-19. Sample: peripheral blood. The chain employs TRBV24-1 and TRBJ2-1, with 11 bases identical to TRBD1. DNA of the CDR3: TGTGCCACCGGAAAGGGACAGGGGGAATCCAATGAGCAGTTCTTC. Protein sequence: CATGKGQGESNEQFF.